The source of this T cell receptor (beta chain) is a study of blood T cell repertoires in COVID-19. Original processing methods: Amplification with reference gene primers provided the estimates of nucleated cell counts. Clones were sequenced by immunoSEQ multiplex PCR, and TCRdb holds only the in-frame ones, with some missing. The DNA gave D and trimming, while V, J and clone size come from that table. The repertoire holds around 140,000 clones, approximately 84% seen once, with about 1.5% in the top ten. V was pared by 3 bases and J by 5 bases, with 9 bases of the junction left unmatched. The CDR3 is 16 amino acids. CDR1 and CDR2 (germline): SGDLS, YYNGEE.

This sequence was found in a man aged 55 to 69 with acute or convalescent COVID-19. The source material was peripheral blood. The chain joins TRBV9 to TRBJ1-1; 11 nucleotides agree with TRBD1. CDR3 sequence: CASSEGQGAVGTEAFF. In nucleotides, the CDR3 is TGTGCCAGCAGCGAAGGACAGGGGGCTGTAGGAACTGAAGCTTTCTTT. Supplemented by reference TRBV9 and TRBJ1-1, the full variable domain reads DSGVTQTPKHLITATGQRVTLRCSPRSGDLSVYWYQQSLDQGLQFLIQYYNGEERAKGNILERFSAQQFPDLHSELNLSSLELGDSALYFCASSEGQGAVGTEAFFGQGTRLTVV.